The 21 T cell receptor beta chains given below trace back to one sample, sequenced in a study of long-term antiretroviral therapy in people with HIV. It was version v3.0 of the immunoSEQ assay that was run at survey level. TCRdb's copy holds only in-frame clones and misses some; the assay was immunoSEQ multiplex PCR. The sample lists 40,000 or so clones, roughly 82% occurring once. This material consisted of unsorted PBMCs, taken 0.3 years after starting antiretroviral therapy. The receptors stem from a man between 18 and 29 years old with HIV.

The rearrangement links TRBV9 to TRBJ2-7; the D gene is possibly TRBD1 (5 bases). The CDR3 runs 15 residues. Looked up from germline, CDR1 is SGDLS and CDR2 is YYNGEE. V lost 4 bases, J lost 3 bases, and 17 bases lay in between. The DNA of the CDR3 is TGTGCCAGCAGCATCGACAGCCAAGGCTACTACGAGCAGTACTTC. It yields the protein CASSIDSQGYYEQYF.

DNA for the CDR3: TGTGCCAGCAGCCAAGATCCCACTAGCGGGTACTACGAGCAGTACTTC. Protein sequence: CASSQDPTSGYYEQYF. V is TRBV4-2 and J is TRBJ2-7; 9 positions agree with TRBD2. CDR3 length: 16 residues. The germline CDR1 and CDR2 sequences are LGHNA and YNFKEQ. Losses at the gene ends were 0 bases for V and 3 bases for J; bases not matched to a gene: 6.

This clone was counted once. The chain has TRBV4-3 and TRBJ2-7; 9 bases agree with TRBD2. J lost 4 bases, V lost 4 bases, and 5 bases had no gene match. The germline V gene encodes CDR1 LGHNA and CDR2 YSLEER. The CDR3 loop spans 14 amino acids. For the CDR3, the DNA is TGCGCCAGCAGCCCCGGACTAGCGCGATACGAGCAGTACTTC. It codes for CASSPGLARYEQYF.

CDR3 loop: CASSPFLETQYF. The DNA of the CDR3 is TGTGCCAGCAGCCCCTTTTTGGAGACCCAGTACTTC. The chain has TRBV11-2 and TRBJ2-5, with D unclear. The CDR3 length is 12 residues. Trimming removed 5 bases at V and 5 bases at J, with 9 bases between. Germline assignment: CDR1 SGHAT and CDR2 FQNNGV.

Only one count was recorded for this clone. The chain recombines TRBV6-1 with TRBJ1-1; tentatively, D is TRBD1 (6 bases). V was pared by 6 bases and J by 4 bases, with 12 bases between. Germline-derived CDR1 and CDR2 are MNHNS and SASEGT. The CDR3 is 13 residues long. CDR3 region: CASRYTGLTEAFF. The CDR3, as DNA: TGTGCCAGCAGGTATACAGGGCTCACTGAAGCTTTCTTT.

The chain uses TRBV5-4 and TRBJ2-7, with 9 bases matching TRBD1. V dropped 1 base and J dropped 2; count of bases not matched to a gene: 4. This CDR3 has 15 residues. Germline lookup yields CDR1 SGHNT and CDR2 YYREEE (reference sequence). This CDR3 is CASSLRDRVPYEQYF. The CDR3 coding sequence is TGTGCCAGCAGCTTGCGGGACAGGGTACCCTACGAGCAGTACTTC.

The rearrangement links TRBV27 to TRBJ2-7; the D gene is possibly TRBD2 (6 bases). Between the trimmed V and J ends, which lost 2 bases and 5 bases, there was a span of 13 bases. Germline CDR1 is MNHEY and CDR2 is SMNVEV (reference sequence). This CDR3 contains 14 residues. The CDR3 region is CASSLGREVHEQYF. As DNA, the CDR3 is TGTGCCAGCAGTTTAGGCAGGGAGGTCCACGAGCAGTACTTC.

The chain joins TRBV7-9 to TRBJ2-2; the D gene is possibly TRBD1 (5 bases). Germline loops: CDR1 SEHNR, CDR2 FQNEAQ (reference sequence). The CDR3 contains 16 residues. V dropped 11 bases and J dropped 0 bases, with 19 bases sitting between them. The CDR3 loop reads CAWAGSGLTNTGELFF. CDR3 in DNA: TGTGCCTGGGCAGGGTCGGGTCTTACGAACACCGGGGAGCTGTTTTTT.

The gene calls are TRBV11-2 and TRBJ2-1, with TRBD1 identical over 7 bases. The CDR3 length is 14 residues. Germline lookup yields CDR1 SGHAT and CDR2 FQNNGV. The junction had 11 bases not matched to a gene; V was cut back by 5 bases and J by 10 bases. CDR3 DNA: TGTGCCAGCAGCGCCCGACAGGGCATCAGGGAGCAGTTCTTC. It specifies CASSARQGIREQFF.

V gene TRBV7-3 combines with J gene TRBJ2-1; 10 bases agree with TRBD2. The CDR3 consists of 15 residues. CDR1 and CDR2 (germline): SGHTA, FQGTGA. The V segment lost 1 base and the J segment 5 bases; nucleotides outside the gene matches: 2. CDR3 sequence: CASSLKLAGNNEQFF. In DNA form, the CDR3 reads TGTGCCAGCAGCTTAAAACTAGCGGGGAACAATGAGCAGTTCTTC.

V and J are TRBV4-1 and TRBJ2-1; no reliable D call. The CDR3 runs 13 residues. Germline CDR1 reads MGHRA; CDR2 reads YSYEKL. V was pared by 4 bases and J by 7 bases, with 11 bases between. CDR3 DNA sequence: TGCGCCAGCAGCCTCCAGGCTGGGAATGAGCAGTTCTTC. It translates to CASSLQAGNEQFF.

The chain joins TRBV29-1 to TRBJ1-3; TRBD1 matches 9 bases. Per germline, CDR1 SQVTM and CDR2 ANQGSEA. The trim removed 7 bases at V and 8 bases at J, leaving 9 bases unmatched. The CDR3 runs to 13 residues. The CDR3 protein is CSALDRGGYTIYF. CDR3 nucleotides: TGCAGCGCCTTGGACAGGGGAGGTTACACCATATATTTT.

V is TRBV7-8 and J is TRBJ2-7, with D hard to call. V lost 1 base and J 6 bases, leaving 7 bases between the germline ends. Per germline, CDR1 SGHVS and CDR2 FQNEAQ. This CDR3 spans 12 amino acids. CDR3 nucleotides: TGTGCCAGCAGCTTAGTGGAGCCCGAGCAGTACTTC. Its translation is CASSLVEPEQYF.

This clone appeared a single time. The chain links TRBV4-3 to TRBJ2-7, with D possibly being TRBD1 or TRBD2 (5 bases each). This CDR3 has 14 amino acids. V was shortened by 4 bases and J by 6 bases, with 16 bases between the two germline ends. CDR1 is LGHNA and CDR2 is YSLEER in the germline V gene. CDR3 sequence (DNA): TGCGCCAGCAGCCCCCTGGGGCGGGTTAGCGAGCAGTACTTC. It encodes CASSPLGRVSEQYF.

This sequence joins TRBV28 and TRBJ1-5; tentative D call: TRBD1 (6 bases). V lost 6 bases to trimming and J lost 4 bases, with 19 bases between them. The CDR3 covers 16 residues. Germline loops: CDR1 MDHEN, CDR2 SYDVKM. The CDR3 DNA sequence: TGTGCCAGCAGCACCATGGGGCAGGGGCGAAATCAGCCCCAGCATTTT. Translated: CASSTMGQGRNQPQHF.

This clone appeared once. The chain joins TRBV4-2 to TRBJ1-3; possibly TRBD1 for D (5 bases). CDR1 LGHNA and CDR2 YNFKEQ come from the germline V gene. Trimming left V 5 bases short and J 0 bases short, with 8 bases between. The CDR3 runs to 14 residues. This chain's CDR3 is CASSTRVSGNTIYF. The CDR3 DNA follows: TGTGCCAGCAGCACCAGGGTCTCTGGAAACACCATATATTTT.

The V call is TRBV19, the J call TRBJ2-5, with a weak D call TRBD1 (5 bases). V lost 3 bases, J lost 2 bases, and 7 bases lay in between. CDR3 size: 13 residues. The germline CDR1 and CDR2 sequences are LNHDA and SQIVND (reference sequence). CDR3 sequence reads: CASSMGRQETQYF. The CDR3 DNA is TGTGCCAGTAGTATGGGGCGGCAAGAGACCCAGTACTTC.

This clone has only a few counts. The V gene is TRBV7-9, the J gene TRBJ1-2; unclear D gene. The germline V gene has CDR1 SEHNR and CDR2 FQNEAQ (reference sequence). V lost 4 bases and J lost 7, with 19 bases in between. This CDR3 has 15 amino acids. CDR3 sequence: CASSSTATDSGGYTF. The CDR3 bases are TGTGCCAGCAGCTCAACCGCCACGGATTCTGGTGGCTACACCTTC. Based on the CDR3 plus reference TRBV7-9 and TRBJ1-2, the full variable domain is DTGVSQNPRHKITKRGQNVTFRCDPISEHNRLYWYRQTLGQGPEFLTYFQNEAQLEKSRLLSDRFSAERPKGSFSTLEIQRTEQGDSAMYLCASSSTATDSGGYTFGSGTRLTVV.

This clone was seen just once. V gene TRBV2 combines with J gene TRBJ1-5; D might be TRBD1 (6 bases). The length of the CDR3 is 13 residues. The V end was cut by 7 bases, the J end by 4 bases, with 11 bases between. CDR1 and CDR2 (germline): SNHLY, FYNNEI. CDR3 sequence: CASTGDRNQPQHF. DNA for the CDR3: TGTGCCAGCACAGGGGATAGGAATCAGCCCCAGCATTTT. Supplemented by reference TRBV2 and TRBJ1-5, the full variable domain reads EPEVTQTPSHQVTQMGQEVILRCVPISNHLYFYWYRQILGQKVEFLVSFYNNEISEKSEIFDDQFSVERPDGSNFTLKIRSTKLEDSAMYFCASTGDRNQPQHFGDGTRLSIL.

This clone was counted between two and nine times. The J gene is TRBJ2-7, the V gene TRBV4-2, with D tentatively TRBD2 (6 bases). Deletions cut 4 bases from V and 6 bases from J, with 13 bases between. Germline values: CDR1 LGHNA, CDR2 YNFKEQ. The CDR3 spans 13 residues. The CDR3 region is CASSRGDGIEQYF. Here the CDR3 DNA reads TGTGCCAGCAGCCGGGGGGACGGTATCGAGCAGTACTTC.

The chain employs TRBV7-6 and TRBJ2-1; no clear D gene. Trimming shortened V by 1 base and J by 8 bases, and 3 bases separated the two germline ends. This CDR3 region has 11 residues. Germline assignment: CDR1 SGHVS and CDR2 FNYEAQ. CDR3 in amino acids: CASSLDDEQFF. For the CDR3, the DNA is TGTGCCAGCAGCTTAGACGATGAGCAGTTCTTC.